What follows is one T cell receptor beta chain and its context. What it binds is not known. The time point here: peripheral blood 6 weeks after treatment start. V was clipped by 0 bases and J by 1 base, with 6 bases between them. Per germline, CDR1 SGHRS and CDR2 YFSETQ. The CDR3 runs to 14 residues. The data stem from a study of PD-L1 blockade in urothelial cancer. Generated by immunoSEQ multiplex PCR, the TCRdb table keeps only in-frame clones and is missing some. This sample has about 40,000 clones, with 80% to 90% found just once. Regarding the study as a whole: Pretreatment TCR clonality in blood under the median foretold superior survival.

This TCR came from a man aged 55 to 69 with urothelial cancer. Source: PBMCs, taken around atezolizumab (anti-PD-L1) treatment. The chain recombines TRBV5-1 with TRBJ2-3; D ambiguous. The CDR3 loop is CASSLAPGTDTQYF. CDR3 nucleotide sequence: TGCGCCAGCAGCTTGGCTCCAGGCACAGATACGCAGTATTTT.